This passage covers 8 T cell receptor beta chains from one sample sequenced in a study of PD-L1 blockade in urothelial cancer. As for time point: peripheral blood 6 weeks after treatment start. The data were produced by immunoSEQ multiplex PCR, yet TCRdb's version contains in-frame clones alone and is incomplete. The top ten hold more than 1.5% of the sample, which has about 120,000 clones, about 89% seen once. This specimen consisted of PBMCs, obtained around atezolizumab (anti-PD-L1) treatment. These receptors came from a man in his sixties with urothelial cancer.

The chain uses TRBV10-2 and TRBJ1-5; weak D call: TRBD1 (5 bases). CDR3 length equals 14 residues. Germline-derived CDR1 and CDR2 are WSHSY and SAAADI. V was trimmed by 3 bases and J by 4 bases, leaving 10 bases between them. The CDR3 DNA sequence: TGCGCCAGCAGTGACGCGGGGGGGAATCAGCCCCAGCATTTT. Its translation: CASSDAGGNQPQHF.

This clone was seen once. This could be a read error, since a much larger clone is one nucleotide away. This chain joins TRBV25-1 and TRBJ2-7; the D gene is possibly TRBD1 (6 bases). Germline V gene data show CDR1 as MGHDK and CDR2 as SYGVNS. The length of the CDR3 is 15 residues. The CDR3 here is CASARQEGDIDEQCF. CDR3 DNA sequence: TGTGCCAGCGCCCGGCAAGAAGGGGACATCGACGAGCAGTGCTTC.

The chain employs TRBV10-1 and TRBJ1-5; the D is unclear. Germline assignment: CDR1 WNHNN and CDR2 SYGVQD (reference sequence). The CDR3 contains 15 residues. The germline V and J ends were trimmed by 0 bases and 6 bases, with 12 bases remaining between them. The chain's CDR3 is CASSESGRLGQPQHF. The DNA of the CDR3 is TGCGCCAGCAGTGAGTCGGGCAGGCTGGGTCAGCCCCAGCATTTT.

The table lists this clone with a count of one. J is TRBJ2-5 and V is TRBV13; maybe TRBD1 (6 bases). Germline values: CDR1 PRHDT, CDR2 FYEKMQ (reference sequence). This CDR3 contains 14 residues. V was pared by 5 bases and J by 0 bases, with 10 bases between. The CDR3 bases are TGTGCCAGCAGCCCCGGACAGTACCAAGAGACCCAGTACTTC. This codes for CASSPGQYQETQYF.

The chain uses TRBV9 and TRBJ1-2; 9 bases match TRBD1. The CDR3 length is 14 residues. The V gene's germline CDR1 is SGDLS and CDR2 YYNGEE. Trimming cost V 3 bases and J 8 bases; bases outside gene matches: 8. The DNA of the CDR3 is TGTGCCAGCAGCGAGGGACAGGGAAGTAGGGGCTACACCTTC. Translating it yields CASSEGQGSRGYTF.

The genes are TRBV4-3 and TRBJ1-1; D not resolved. Trimming took off 2 bases at V and 1 base at J, with 20 bases between the two ends. The length of the CDR3 is 18 residues. CDR1 LGHNA and CDR2 YSLEER come from the germline V gene. This chain's CDR3 is CASSQSYPVGVWNTEAFF. In DNA, the CDR3 is TGCGCCAGCAGCCAAAGTTACCCAGTCGGGGTTTGGAACACTGAAGCTTTCTTT.

V usage is TRBV5-1 and J usage is TRBJ2-7; TRBD1 agrees at 8 bases. The CDR3 has 15 amino acids. The germline CDR1 and CDR2 sequences are SGHRS and YFSETQ. Trimming cost V 4 bases and J 0 bases; bases outside gene matches: 6. The CDR3 DNA reads TGCGCCAGCAGCCGTGGACAGGGCGACTCCTACGAGCAGTACTTC. This sequence encodes CASSRGQGDSYEQYF.

The V call is TRBV15, the J call TRBJ2-5; TRBD2 might be the D (7 bases). Trimming shortened V by 9 bases and J by 6 bases, and 20 bases separated the two germline ends. CDR3 length equals 14 residues. Germline V lookup: CDR1 LNHNV, CDR2 YYDKDF (reference sequence). The CDR3 is CATCFGGGDKTQYF. The DNA for the CDR3 is TGTGCCACTTGTTTTGGCGGGGGCGATAAGACCCAGTACTTC.